Shown below are 27 T cell receptor beta chains from a single sample sequenced in a study of blood T cell repertoires in COVID-19. This table comes from immunoSEQ multiplex PCR, and its TCRdb copy is limited to in-frame clones, with some not included. Of 150,000 or so clones in the sample, about 80% are singletons; the top ten hold approximately 4%. Material: peripheral blood. Receptors were obtained from a woman in her sixties with acute or convalescent COVID-19.

The rearrangement uses TRBV28 and TRBJ1-5; 10 bases are a match to TRBD1. CDR3 length: 18 residues. The junction had 13 bases not matched to a gene; V was cut back by 5 bases and J by 3 bases. Germline V gene data show CDR1 as MDHEN and CDR2 as SYDVKM. For the CDR3, the DNA is TGTGCCAGCAGTACGCGTCGGACAGGGGGTCCCTACAATCAGCCCCAGCATTTT. It translates to CASSTRRTGGPYNQPQHF.

CDR3 nucleotide sequence: TGTGCCATCAGCCTCTCGGGAGGGCTTGGCGGGGAGCTGTTTTTT. This sequence encodes CAISLSGGLGGELFF. This chain joins TRBV10-3 and TRBJ2-2, with 8 bases matching TRBD2. J lost 7 bases, V lost 6 bases, and 10 bases had no gene match. The CDR3 loop spans 15 amino acids. Germline V lookup: CDR1 ENHRY, CDR2 SYGVKD.

Concerning this clone itself: The same CDR3 is also encoded by other DNA sequences in this sample. V usage is TRBV11-2 and J usage is TRBJ2-5; 7 nucleotides align to TRBD2. CDR1 is SGHAT and CDR2 is FQNNGV in the germline V gene. The length of the CDR3 is 15 residues. V lost 0 bases to trimming and J lost 4 bases; unmatched junction nucleotides: 5. The CDR3: CASSLEWSGGETQYF. CDR3 nucleotides: TGTGCCAGCAGCTTAGAATGGTCGGGAGGAGAGACCCAGTACTTC.

This chain joins TRBV19 and TRBJ1-2; 8 bases agree with TRBD1. CDR3 length equals 16 residues. From germline, CDR1 is LNHDA and CDR2 SQIVND (reference sequence). J was trimmed by 2 bases and V by 2 bases; bases with no gene match: 7. The CDR3 here is CASSIRGQDINYGYTF. The CDR3 DNA is TGTGCCAGTAGTATAAGGGGACAGGATATCAACTATGGCTACACCTTC. The whole variable domain, filled in from reference TRBV19 and TRBJ1-2, reads DGGITQSPKYLFRKEGQNVTLSCEQNLNHDAMYWYRQDPGQGLRLIYYSQIVNDFQKGDIAEGYSVSREKKESFPLTVTSAQKNPTAFYLCASSIRGQDINYGYTFGSGTRLTVV.

The chain has TRBV30 and TRBJ1-6, with D possibly matching TRBD1 (6 bases). This CDR3 has 15 amino acids. Germline lookup yields CDR1 GTSNPN and CDR2 SVGIG (reference sequence). V dropped 5 bases and J dropped 7 bases, with 18 bases sitting between them. The CDR3 DNA reads TGTGCCTGGGGTCCGTTTGACAGGAAGAATTCACCCCTCCACTTT. Its protein product is CAWGPFDRKNSPLHF. The full variable domain, its missing parts supplied by reference TRBV30 and TRBJ1-6, is SQTIHQWPATLVQPVGSPLSLECTVEGTSNPNLYWYRQAAGRGLQLLFYSVGIGQISSEVPQNLSASRPQDRQFILSSKKLLLSDSGFYLCAWGPFDRKNSPLHFGNGTRLTVT.

The rearrangement links TRBV9 to TRBJ1-4; TRBD1 might be the D (5 bases). Germline CDR1 is SGDLS and CDR2 is YYNGEE. Trimming took off 0 bases at V and 8 bases at J, with 17 bases between the two ends. This CDR3 comprises 16 residues. The CDR3 is CASSVGLTALGEKLFF. CDR3 bases: TGTGCCAGCAGCGTAGGGTTGACAGCACTCGGAGAAAAACTGTTTTTT.

This sequence joins TRBV11-2 and TRBJ2-5; 8 bases match TRBD2. The CDR3 has 16 residues. Germline V CDR1 and CDR2: SGHAT, FQNNGV. Trimming removed 2 bases from V and 5 bases from J; junction bases left unmatched: 10. CDR3 nucleotides: TGTGCCAGCAGCTTACGGGCGGGAGGCCCGCTGGAGACCCAGTACTTC. As protein: CASSLRAGGPLETQYF.

This rearrangement joins TRBV3-1 (or the pseudogene TRBV3-2) to TRBJ2-1, with 10 bases matching TRBD2. Trimming removed 4 bases from V and 4 bases from J; junction bases left unmatched: 7. CDR3 length: 16 residues. CDR1 and CDR2 from the germline V gene are LGHDT and YNNKEL (reference sequence). The CDR3 bases are TGTGCCAGCAGCCGAGGACTAGCGGATAGGTACAATGAGCAGTTCTTC. It specifies CASSRGLADRYNEQFF.

The gene calls are TRBV15 and TRBJ2-7; 8 positions agree with TRBD2. CDR3 length equals 15 residues. Trimming at V came to 2 bases and at J to 6 bases, leaving 9 bases not matched to a gene. The V gene's germline CDR1 is LNHNV and CDR2 YYDKDF (reference sequence). In DNA, the CDR3 is TGTGCCACCAGCAGATACCCGACTAGCGCCCGCGAGCAGTACTTC. Its translation: CATSRYPTSAREQYF. Together with reference TRBV15 and TRBJ2-7, the CDR3 gives the full variable domain: DAMVIQNPRYQVTQFGKPVTLSCSQTLNHNVMYWYQQKSSQAPKLLFHYYDKDFNNEADTPDNFQSRRPNTSFCFLDIRSPGLGDTAMYLCATSRYPTSAREQYFGPGTRLTVT.

Note on this clone: Distinct nucleotide sequences in the sample also encode this CDR3. The CDR3 region is CASSMRQGNANQPQHF. The CDR3, as DNA: TGTGCCAGTAGTATGCGACAGGGAAACGCTAATCAGCCCCAGCATTTT. The V gene is TRBV19, the J gene TRBJ1-5; 7 bases are a match to TRBD1. Germline trimming cut 3 bases from V and 4 bases from J; bases unmatched to any gene: 9. The CDR3 consists of 16 residues. Germline V CDR1 and CDR2: LNHDA, SQIVND (reference sequence).

V usage is TRBV6-5 and J usage is TRBJ2-7, with D possibly being TRBD1 (6 bases). The CDR3 is made up of 14 amino acids. V lost 6 bases and J 4 bases, leaving 16 bases between the germline ends. Germline V gives CDR1 MNHEY, CDR2 SVGAGI. The DNA of the CDR3 is TGTGCCAGCAGAACACCACAGGGATTTTACGAGCAGTACTTC. This gives the protein CASRTPQGFYEQYF.

This clone showed up just a few times. The V and J genes are TRBV7-2 and TRBJ2-1; 8 bases match TRBD1. Trimming cost V 1 base and J 3 bases; bases outside gene matches: 5. CDR3 length equals 16 residues. The germline V gene encodes CDR1 SGHTA and CDR2 FQGNSA. CDR3 region: CASSLGRTGIYNEQFF. DNA of the CDR3: TGTGCCAGCAGCTTAGGGAGGACAGGGATCTACAATGAGCAGTTCTTC.

The rearrangement links TRBV14 to TRBJ1-4; weak D call: TRBD1 (5 bases). CDR1 is SGHDN and CDR2 is FVKESK in the germline V gene. CDR3 length: 15 amino acids. V lost 0 bases to trimming and J lost 8 bases, with 13 bases between them. This chain's CDR3 is CASSQETGKEEKLFF. The CDR3 DNA follows: TGTGCCAGCAGCCAAGAAACAGGAAAGGAGGAAAAACTGTTTTTT.

The CDR3 protein is CASSPGSGSYNEQFF. The CDR3 nucleotides are TGTGCCAGCTCACCAGGTAGCGGGAGTTACAATGAGCAGTTCTTC. The rearrangement links TRBV18 to TRBJ2-1, with 9 bases fitting TRBD2. The V gene's germline CDR1 is KGHSH and CDR2 LQKENI. V lost 2 bases, J lost 4 bases, and 3 bases stayed unmatched. The CDR3 consists of 15 residues.

The gene calls are TRBV28 and TRBJ1-3; TRBD1 might be the D (5 bases). V dropped 6 bases and J dropped 3 bases, with 12 bases sitting between them. The germline V gene encodes CDR1 MDHEN and CDR2 SYDVKM. The CDR3 contains 14 residues. CDR3 nucleotide sequence: TGTGCCAGCAGGGGGGGGGTAGTTGGAAACACCATATATTTT. It translates to CASRGGVVGNTIYF. Variable domain in full (rest from reference TRBV28 and TRBJ1-3): DVKVTQSSRYLVKRTGEKVFLECVQDMDHENMFWYRQDPGLGLRLIYFSYDVKMKEKGDIPEGYSVSREKKERFSLILESASTNQTSMYLCASRGGVVGNTIYFGEGSWLTVV.

This clone showed up just once. The chain couples TRBV7-2 to TRBJ2-2, with a possible D match to TRBD1 (5 bases). The length of the CDR3 is 15 residues. V was clipped by 5 bases and J by 6 bases, with 16 bases between them. Per germline, CDR1 SGHTA and CDR2 FQGNSA. DNA for the CDR3: TGTGCCAGCAGCCCACCCCCGCGGACATCCGGGGAGCTGTTTTTT. Encoded protein: CASSPPPRTSGELFF.

The chain uses TRBV5-4 and TRBJ1-6, with TRBD1 matching over 8 bases. Germline assignment: CDR1 SGHNT and CDR2 YYREEE (reference sequence). V shed 5 bases, J shed 9 bases, and the junction held 1 base outside the gene matches. This CDR3 is 12 amino acids long. The CDR3 spells CASRTGVSPLHF. The CDR3 coding sequence is TGTGCCAGCAGGACAGGGGTTTCACCCCTCCACTTT.

This clone is a singleton in its sample. The V gene is TRBV19, the J gene TRBJ2-1; 8 bases align to TRBD1. The V gene end was trimmed by 5 bases and the J gene end by 9 bases; junction bases not matched to a gene: 9. Per the germline V gene, CDR1 is LNHDA and CDR2 is SQIVND (reference sequence). The CDR3 covers 14 residues. The CDR3: CASSPQGERGEQFF. The CDR3 region has the DNA TGTGCCAGTAGTCCACAGGGGGAAAGGGGTGAGCAGTTCTTC.

This clone has only a few counts. The chain joins TRBV7-9 to TRBJ2-1; weak D call: TRBD2 (5 bases). Looked up from germline, CDR1 is SEHNR and CDR2 is FQNEAQ (reference sequence). The CDR3 runs 16 residues. Trimming pared 2 bases from V and 3 bases from J, leaving 14 bases between. The DNA of the CDR3 is TGTGCCAGCAGCTTAATTATGTCCCGGGGCTACAATGAGCAGTTCTTC. Amino acid sequence: CASSLIMSRGYNEQFF.

This sequence joins TRBV30 and TRBJ1-2; unclear D gene. V was clipped by 4 bases and J by 6 bases, with 9 bases between them. The CDR3 spans 11 residues. Germline assignment: CDR1 GTSNPN and CDR2 SVGIG (reference sequence). The CDR3 loop is CAWTFSDGYTF. CDR3 DNA sequence: TGTGCCTGGACGTTCAGCGATGGCTACACCTTC. The complete variable domain, with remaining parts taken from reference TRBV30 and TRBJ1-2, reads SQTIHQWPATLVQPVGSPLSLECTVEGTSNPNLYWYRQAAGRGLQLLFYSVGIGQISSEVPQNLSASRPQDRQFILSSKKLLLSDSGFYLCAWTFSDGYTFGSGTRLTVV.

The rearrangement joins TRBV28 to TRBJ1-5, with TRBD1 matching 8 bases. V was pared by 1 base and J by 2 bases, with 1 base of the junction left unmatched. This CDR3 contains 15 residues. Germline V gene lookup returns CDR1 MDHEN and CDR2 SYDVKM. CDR3 loop: CASSLSGGGNQPQHF. The CDR3 region has the DNA TGTGCCAGCAGTTTATCAGGGGGCGGCAATCAGCCCCAGCATTTT. The whole variable domain, filled in from reference TRBV28 and TRBJ1-5, reads DVKVTQSSRYLVKRTGEKVFLECVQDMDHENMFWYRQDPGLGLRLIYFSYDVKMKEKGDIPEGYSVSREKKERFSLILESASTNQTSMYLCASSLSGGGNQPQHFGDGTRLSIL.

V gene TRBV28 combines with J gene TRBJ2-7; 9 bases agree with TRBD1. The germline V gene encodes CDR1 MDHEN and CDR2 SYDVKM. This CDR3 contains 14 residues. J gave up 9 bases and V 5 bases, and 11 bases lay outside the gene matches. CDR3 sequence (DNA): TGTGCCAGCAGTCCTCATGACAGGGGGGCGAGGCAGTACTTC. Its protein product is CASSPHDRGARQYF.

The chain recombines TRBV12-3 or TRBV12-4 with TRBJ1-6; a weak D match, TRBD1 (6 bases). V was clipped by 6 bases and J by 10 bases, with 13 bases between them. The CDR3 is made up of 13 amino acids. CDR3: CASSSGHPSPLHF. The CDR3 DNA reads TGTGCCAGCAGCTCGGGACACCCCTCACCCCTCCACTTT.

V and J are TRBV7-3 and TRBJ2-2; 9 nucleotides match TRBD1. This CDR3 has 16 amino acids. The germline V gene has CDR1 SGHTA and CDR2 FQGTGA. V dropped 0 bases and J dropped 7; count of bases not matched to a gene: 6. CDR3 amino acids: CASSLTPDRGYGELFF. CDR3 in DNA: TGTGCCAGCAGCTTAACCCCGGACAGGGGCTACGGGGAGCTGTTTTTT.

The rearrangement links TRBV28 to TRBJ1-1; a possible D gene is TRBD1 (6 bases). The CDR3 length is 14 residues. Germline CDR1 and CDR2: MDHEN and SYDVKM. Between the trimmed V and J ends, which lost 4 bases and 4 bases, there was a span of 13 bases. The CDR3 is CASSSLPGVTEAFF. The CDR3 nucleotides read TGTGCCAGCAGTTCACTACCAGGGGTCACTGAAGCTTTCTTT.

This chain uses TRBV6-5 with TRBJ1-5; D gene ambiguous. The V gene lost 0 bases and the J gene lost 6 bases, with 9 bases spanning the gap. The V gene's germline CDR1 is MNHEY and CDR2 SVGAGI. The CDR3 extends over 14 amino acids. CDR3 DNA: TGTGCCAGCAGTTACTCCCGGGAAGGTCAGCCCCAGCATTTT. This encodes CASSYSREGQPQHF.

The chain employs TRBV11-2 and TRBJ2-7; TRBD2 is a possible D gene (5 bases). Looked up from germline, CDR1 is SGHAT and CDR2 is FQNNGV. V was trimmed by 3 bases and J by 3 bases, leaving 9 bases between them. The CDR3 sequence is 13 residues long. The CDR3 coding sequence is TGTGCCAGCAGCTTCGCTGGAGGCTACGAGCAGTACTTC. As protein: CASSFAGGYEQYF.